This is a list of T cell receptor beta chains from one sample in a study of T cells in tumors and immune-related adverse events. TCRdb keeps only in-frame clones here, not all; method: immunoSEQ multiplex PCR. The sample lists 6,500 to 10,000 clones; about 95% were seen once. This specimen consisted of lymph node tissue, obtained from a patient treated with anti-PD-1 therapy. These receptors all stem from a female donor with metastatic renal cell carcinoma. CDR3s leave out the opening cysteine and the closing phenylalanine or tryptophan. A D gene is named only where the DNA matches it firmly.

D gene	V gene	J gene	CDR3 length	CDR3 protein
TRBD2	TRBV11-3	TRBJ2-3	14	ASSPGLAGNVDTQY
.	TRBV11-2	TRBJ2-4	12	ASSLTWVADIQY
.	TRBV5-4	TRBJ2-3	16	ASSFGVSDLRSTDTQY
.	TRBV2	TRBJ1-1	8	ASSEVKAF
.	TRBV5-1	TRBJ2-1	11	ASSTQPLNEQF
.	TRBV7-9	TRBJ1-2	11	ASSLGRDYGYT
TRBD2	TRBV10-2	TRBJ2-1	12	ASRGLAALNEQF
.	TRBV5-1	TRBJ2-1	15	ASSLSSLAYSYNEQF
TRBD1	TRBV11-3	TRBJ2-5	13	ASSFRTGTSETQY
.	TRBV10-1	TRBJ1-4	12	ASSDGSTNEKLF
.	TRBV29-1	TRBJ2-3	10	SGSVSTDTQY
.	TRBV5-1	TRBJ2-3	10	ASSWGTDTQY
.	TRBV28	TRBJ1-1	14	ASTSRTGSGYTEAF
TRBD1	TRBV7-7	TRBJ2-2	14	ASSIAGTGFAGELF
.	TRBV11-2	TRBJ1-1	11	ASSLAVNTEAF
.	TRBV7-7	TRBJ2-2	12	ASSPTRSAGELF
.	TRBV25-1	TRBJ2-5	8	ASAGGTQY
.	TRBV5-1	TRBJ2-2	13	ASSLRRDHTGELF
TRBD2	TRBV7-7	TRBJ2-7	13	ASSLGTSVGYEQY
.	TRBV10-2	TRBJ1-1	10	ASSNRQNEAF
TRBD2	TRBV9	TRBJ2-1	12	ASSVITSANEQF